Shown below are 3 T cell receptor beta chains from a single sample sequenced in a study of cytomegalovirus exposure and HLA in healthy donors. Primers: 60 Vbeta forward and 13 Jbeta reverse. Some clones are missing from TCRdb's copy, which holds only in-frame ones; the method was immunoSEQ multiplex PCR. The data show about 120,000 clones, with roughly four fifths seen just once and around 5.8% held by the top ten. Sequenced input: PBMCs. The origin of the receptors is a woman aged 40-49 years in good health and CMV-seronegative.

Here the CDR3 DNA reads TGTGCCAGCAGCTTCCGGCCGGGAGCGGGCGGGGAGCTGTTTTTT. Translated: CASSFRPGAGGELFF. The rearrangement links TRBV11-3 to TRBJ2-2, with D tentatively TRBD2 (6 bases). This CDR3 region has 15 residues. CDR1 and CDR2 (germline): SGHNT, YENEEA. Trimming cost V 3 bases and J 7 bases, with 15 bases left between them.

The chain couples TRBV10-3 to TRBJ2-1; 11 bases are a match to TRBD2. CDR1 ENHRY and CDR2 SYGVKD come from the germline V gene. The CDR3 runs to 16 residues. V was pared by 8 bases and J by 2 bases, with 8 bases of the junction left unmatched. CDR3 DNA sequence: TGTGCCATCGAGGGGGGGACTAGCGGACCCTACAATGAGCAGTTCTTC. This gives the protein CAIEGGTSGPYNEQFF.

The V gene is TRBV28, the J gene TRBJ1-4; a possible D gene is TRBD1 (5 bases). Trimming removed 7 bases at V and 0 bases at J, with 18 bases between. The CDR3 loop spans 17 amino acids. The V gene's germline CDR1 is MDHEN and CDR2 SYDVKM. The CDR3: CASTPWEGSTTNEKLFF. DNA for the CDR3: TGTGCCAGCACCCCCTGGGAGGGGTCCACAACTAATGAAAAACTGTTTTTT.